This T cell receptor (beta chain) was recovered during a study of Ad26.COV2.S vaccination and SARS-CoV-2 variants. Study-level background: The study gave Ad26.COV2.S intramuscularly, once or twice 56 days apart.

Method: immunoSEQ multiplex PCR; TCRdb's copy keeps in-frame clones and lacks some. The top ten hold about 1.7% of the sample, which has over 400,000 clones, 92% seen once. The study, taken as a whole, reports: Vaccine recipients had higher spike-specific TCR breadth than placebo recipients. Recipients of vaccine and of placebo showed similar breadth of their non-spike TCR repertoires.

The sample's treatment: some 20 received Ad26.COV2.S at low or high dose, single or two shots; 5 received placebo; per-sample allocation not given. It was on day 63 after the first vaccine or placebo injection that samples were taken. This CDR3 has 14 amino acids. Trimming removed 3 bases at V and 2 bases at J, with 8 bases between. Germline CDR1 and CDR2: WNHNN and SYGVQD (reference sequence). Points on this clone: The antigen is unknown.

The clonotype comes from a person aged 18-60 years who received the Ad26.COV2.S COVID-19 vaccine or a placebo. This chain connects TRBV10-1 to TRBJ2-1; D remains ambiguous. Material: peripheral blood, obtained in a trial of Ad26.COV2.S vaccine versus placebo. The chain's CDR3 is CASSDGNPYNEQFF. The CDR3 region has the DNA TGCGCCAGCAGTGACGGTAACCCCTACAATGAGCAGTTCTTC.